One and the same sample provided the 10 T cell receptor beta chains below, sequenced in a study of cytomegalovirus exposure and HLA in healthy donors. Primers included in the PCR were 60 Vbeta and 13 Jbeta primers. The repertoire was sequenced with immunoSEQ multiplex PCR; TCRdb's copy has only in-frame clones and lacks some. The sample contains more than 95,000 clones, around 79% of which appear only once. The material sequenced was PBMCs. The source of these receptors is a man aged 55 to 70 in good health and CMV-seropositive.

The rearrangement uses TRBV4-1 and TRBJ2-7; 8 bases map to TRBD2. CDR1 MGHRA and CDR2 YSYEKL come from the germline V gene. There are 14 residues in the CDR3. V was pared by 3 bases and J by 7 bases, with 8 bases of the junction left unmatched. The CDR3 DNA reads TGCGCCAGCAGCCAGGGACTAGGGGACGAAGAGCAGTACTTC. It specifies CASSQGLGDEEQYF.

This chain links TRBV11-2 with TRBJ1-4; the D gene is possibly TRBD1 (5 bases). Deletions cut 3 bases from V and 9 bases from J, with 17 bases between. There are 15 residues in the CDR3. Germline CDR1 reads SGHAT; CDR2 reads FQNNGV. CDR3 in amino acids: CASSLGRVGPQKLFF. DNA for the CDR3: TGTGCCAGCAGCTTGGGGAGGGTGGGACCTCAAAAACTGTTTTTT.

The J gene is TRBJ2-3, the V gene TRBV6-6, with D unresolved. The CDR3 spans 16 residues. Trimming left V 4 bases short and J 3 bases short, with 17 bases between. The germline CDR1 and CDR2 sequences are MNHNY and SVGAGI (reference sequence). DNA of the CDR3: TGTGCCAGCAGTTCGACTGGTCCCCTTAGAACAGATACGCAGTATTTT. It codes for CASSSTGPLRTDTQYF.

The gene calls are TRBV5-1 and TRBJ2-5; the match to TRBD2 covers 8 bases. With 4 bases clipped from V and 4 bases from J, the junction kept 9 bases outside the gene matches. CDR1 is SGHRS and CDR2 is YFSETQ in the germline V gene. This CDR3 has 15 residues. The DNA for the CDR3 is TGCGCCAGCAGCCCAGCCCTAGCGGGCGGAGAGACCCAGTACTTC. Translation gives CASSPALAGGETQYF.

V and J are TRBV7-7 and TRBJ2-5, with 13 bases that match TRBD2. Germline CDR1 and CDR2: SSHAT and FNYEAQ (reference sequence). The V and J ends lost 5 bases and 2 bases, in that order; junction bases with no gene match: 2. There are 15 residues in the CDR3. The CDR3 nucleotides read TGTGCCAGCAGCCAGACTAGCGGGGGGCAAGAGACCCAGTACTTC. Protein product: CASSQTSGGQETQYF.

The chain couples TRBV6-1 to TRBJ2-3; 7 bases match TRBD1. V dropped 7 bases and J dropped 5; count of bases not matched to a gene: 3. The length of the CDR3 is 12 residues. CDR1 MNHNS and CDR2 SASEGT come from the germline V gene. This CDR3 reads CASTNRGDTQYF. CDR3 DNA sequence: TGTGCCAGCACGAACAGGGGAGATACGCAGTATTTT.

The genes are TRBV7-2 and TRBJ2-5, with a weak D call TRBD1 (6 bases). The J call is in doubt because the DNA end fits TRBJ2-7 better. Germline CDR1 SGHTA, CDR2 FQGNSA. This CDR3 has 15 amino acids. As DNA, the CDR3 is TGTGCCAGCAGTCGCACCTCCGGGACAACCTACGAGCAGTACTTC. Translating it yields CASSRTSGTTYEQYF.

The V and J genes are TRBV6-5 and TRBJ2-4; perhaps TRBD2 as D (6 bases). The CDR3 contains 14 residues. Between the trimmed V and J ends, which lost 6 bases and 6 bases, there was a span of 15 bases. Germline CDR1 is MNHEY and CDR2 is SVGAGI. The CDR3, as DNA: TGTGCCAGCAGCCGCCCGGGGGACTCAAACATTCAGTACTTC. This translates into CASSRPGDSNIQYF.

The CDR3: CASSSMSRASYEQYF. Here the CDR3 DNA reads TGTGCCAGCAGCTCCATGTCCAGGGCCTCCTACGAGCAGTACTTC. The chain joins TRBV13 to TRBJ2-7; TRBD1 might be the D (5 bases). The ends were cut back, 4 bases at V and 0 bases at J, with 13 bases in the middle. Germline CDR1 and CDR2: PRHDT and FYEKMQ (reference sequence). The CDR3 is made up of 15 amino acids. Based on the CDR3 plus reference TRBV13 and TRBJ2-7, the full variable domain is AAGVIQSPRHLIKEKRETATLKCYPIPRHDTVYWYQQGPGQDPQFLISFYEKMQSDKGSIPDRFSAQQFSDYHSELNMSSLELGDSALYFCASSSMSRASYEQYFGPGTRLTVT.

The chain carries TRBV7-2 and TRBJ2-1, with TRBD2 matching over 16 bases. The CDR3 has 15 residues. Trimming took 4 bases from V and 11 from J; bases not matched to a gene: 5. Germline V gives CDR1 SGHTA, CDR2 FQGNSA. CDR3 protein: CASSSGLAGGPQQFF. Here the CDR3 DNA reads TGTGCCAGCAGCTCGGGACTAGCGGGGGGGCCGCAGCAGTTCTTC. Using reference TRBV7-2 and TRBJ2-1 for the parts outside the CDR3, the full variable domain is GAGVSQSPSNKVTEKGKDVELRCDPISGHTALYWYRQSLGQGLEFLIYFQGNSAPDKSGLPSDRFSAERTGGSVSTLTIQRTQQEDSAVYLCASSSGLAGGPQQFFGPGTRLTVL.